The entry that follows covers one T cell receptor beta chain sequence. These data originate in a study of monozygotic twins with cystic fibrosis. Looking at the study overall: Library input was approximately 3.1 micrograms of fragmented DNA, with 15 PCR cycles.

The assay was immunoSEQ multiplex PCR, and TCRdb's table has in-frame clones only and misses some. The sample yields approximately 10,000 clones, around 85% seen once. The CDR3 totals 13 residues. V was pared by 10 bases and J by 4 bases, with 7 bases of the junction left unmatched. The germline V gene encodes CDR1 ENHRY and CDR2 SYGVKD. Sequencing input: blood. The V call is TRBV10-3, the J call TRBJ2-7; 10 bases fit TRBD2. The receptor's source is a man younger than 30 with cystic fibrosis. The CDR3 is CATLAGDRYEQYF. The CDR3 DNA is TGTGCCACGCTAGCGGGGGACCGGTACGAGCAGTACTTC.